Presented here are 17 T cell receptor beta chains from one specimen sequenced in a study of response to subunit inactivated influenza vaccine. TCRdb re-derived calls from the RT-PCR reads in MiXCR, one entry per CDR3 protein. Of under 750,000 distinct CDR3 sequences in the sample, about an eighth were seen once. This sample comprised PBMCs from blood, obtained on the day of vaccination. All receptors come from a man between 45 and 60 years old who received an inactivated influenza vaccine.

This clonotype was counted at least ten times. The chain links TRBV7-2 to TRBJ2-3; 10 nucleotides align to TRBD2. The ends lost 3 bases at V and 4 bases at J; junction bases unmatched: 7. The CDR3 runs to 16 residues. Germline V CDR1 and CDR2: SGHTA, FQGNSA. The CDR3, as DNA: TGTGCCAGCAGCTTTAGCGGGGGGCTTAAGTCAGATACGCAGTATTTT. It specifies CASSFSGGLKSDTQYF. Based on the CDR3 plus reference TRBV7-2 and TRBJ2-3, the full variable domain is GAGVSQSPSNKVTEKGKDVELRCDPISGHTALYWYRQSLGQGLEFLIYFQGNSAPDKSGLPSDRFSAERTGGSVSTLTIQRTQQEDSAVYLCASSFSGGLKSDTQYFGPGTRLTVL.

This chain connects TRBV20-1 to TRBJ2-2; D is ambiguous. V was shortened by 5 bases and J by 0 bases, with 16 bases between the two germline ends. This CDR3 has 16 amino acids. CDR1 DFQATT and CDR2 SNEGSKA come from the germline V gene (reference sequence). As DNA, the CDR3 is TGCAGTGCTCCTAGATCATTGGCCGCGAACACCGGGGAGCTGTTTTTT. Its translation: CSAPRSLAANTGELFF.

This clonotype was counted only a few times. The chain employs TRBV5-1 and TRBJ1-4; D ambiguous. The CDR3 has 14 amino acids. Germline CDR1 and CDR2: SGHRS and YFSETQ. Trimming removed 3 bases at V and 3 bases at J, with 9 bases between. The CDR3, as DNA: TGCGCCAGCAGCTCGACCGGCTCTAATGAAAAACTGTTTTTT. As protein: CASSSTGSNEKLFF.

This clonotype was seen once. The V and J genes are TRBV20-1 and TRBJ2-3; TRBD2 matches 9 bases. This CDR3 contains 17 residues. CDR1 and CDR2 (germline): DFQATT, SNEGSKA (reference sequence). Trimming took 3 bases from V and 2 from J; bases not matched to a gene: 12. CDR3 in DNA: TGCAGTGCTAGTGGCCTAGCGGGGCGAGCGGTCACAGATACGCAGTATTTT. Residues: CSASGLAGRAVTDTQYF.

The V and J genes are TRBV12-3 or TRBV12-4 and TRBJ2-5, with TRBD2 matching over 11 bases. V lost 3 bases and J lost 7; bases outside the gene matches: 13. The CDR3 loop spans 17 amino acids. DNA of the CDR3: TGTGCCAGCAGTTTCACCCCCGGGACTAGCGGCTCAGGGACCCAGTACTTC. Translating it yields CASSFTPGTSGSGTQYF.

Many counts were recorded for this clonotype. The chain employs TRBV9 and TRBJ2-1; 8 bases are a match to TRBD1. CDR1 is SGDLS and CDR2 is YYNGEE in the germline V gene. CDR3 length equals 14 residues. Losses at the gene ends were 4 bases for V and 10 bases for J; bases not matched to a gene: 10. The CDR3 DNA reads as TGTGCCAGCAGCTTTAGGACAGGGTCTAACGAGCAGTTCTTC. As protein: CASSFRTGSNEQFF.

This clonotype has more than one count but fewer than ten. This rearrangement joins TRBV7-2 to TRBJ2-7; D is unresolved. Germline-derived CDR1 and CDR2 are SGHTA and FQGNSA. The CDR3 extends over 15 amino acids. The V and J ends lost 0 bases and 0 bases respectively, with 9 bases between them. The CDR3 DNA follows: TGTGCCAGCAGCTTAGCGCCGGGCGACTCCTACGAGCAGTACTTC. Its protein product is CASSLAPGDSYEQYF.

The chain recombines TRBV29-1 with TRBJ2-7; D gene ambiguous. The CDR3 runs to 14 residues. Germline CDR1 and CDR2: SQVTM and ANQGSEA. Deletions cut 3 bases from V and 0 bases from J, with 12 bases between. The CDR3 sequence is CSVDEPGGSYEQYF. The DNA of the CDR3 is TGCAGCGTTGACGAACCGGGCGGCTCCTACGAGCAGTACTTC.

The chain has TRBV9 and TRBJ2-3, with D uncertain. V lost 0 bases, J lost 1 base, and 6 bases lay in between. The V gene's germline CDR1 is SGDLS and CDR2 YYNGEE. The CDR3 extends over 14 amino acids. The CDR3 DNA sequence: TGTGCCAGCAGCGTAGAGGCAGGCACAGATACGCAGTATTTT. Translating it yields CASSVEAGTDTQYF. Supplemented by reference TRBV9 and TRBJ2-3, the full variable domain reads DSGVTQTPKHLITATGQRVTLRCSPRSGDLSVYWYQQSLDQGLQFLIQYYNGEERAKGNILERFSAQQFPDLHSELNLSSLELGDSALYFCASSVEAGTDTQYFGPGTRLTVL.

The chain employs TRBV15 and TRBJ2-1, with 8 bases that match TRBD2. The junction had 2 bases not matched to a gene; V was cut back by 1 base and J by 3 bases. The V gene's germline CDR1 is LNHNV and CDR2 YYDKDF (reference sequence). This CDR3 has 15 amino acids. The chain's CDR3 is CATSRVSGVYNEQFF. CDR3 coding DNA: TGTGCCACCAGCAGAGTTAGCGGGGTCTACAATGAGCAGTTCTTC.

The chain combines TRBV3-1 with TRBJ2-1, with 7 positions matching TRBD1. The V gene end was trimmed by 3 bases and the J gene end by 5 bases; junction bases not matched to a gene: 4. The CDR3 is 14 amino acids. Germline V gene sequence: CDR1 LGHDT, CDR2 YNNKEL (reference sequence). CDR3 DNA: TGTGCCAGCAGCCAGGGACAGTTGAACAATGAGCAGTTCTTC. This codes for CASSQGQLNNEQFF.

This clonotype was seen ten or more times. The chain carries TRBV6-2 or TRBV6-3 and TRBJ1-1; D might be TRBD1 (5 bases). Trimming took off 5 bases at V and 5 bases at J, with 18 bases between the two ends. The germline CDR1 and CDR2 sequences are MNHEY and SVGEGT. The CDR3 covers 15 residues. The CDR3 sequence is CASSARAGRGTEAFF. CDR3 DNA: TGTGCCAGCAGTGCCCGAGCGGGGCGAGGGACTGAAGCTTTCTTT.

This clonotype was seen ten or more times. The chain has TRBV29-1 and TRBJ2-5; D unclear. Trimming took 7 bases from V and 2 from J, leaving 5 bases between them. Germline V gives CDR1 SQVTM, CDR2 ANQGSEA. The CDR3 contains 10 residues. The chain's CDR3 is CSAKQETQYF. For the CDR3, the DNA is TGCAGCGCCAAGCAAGAGACCCAGTACTTC.

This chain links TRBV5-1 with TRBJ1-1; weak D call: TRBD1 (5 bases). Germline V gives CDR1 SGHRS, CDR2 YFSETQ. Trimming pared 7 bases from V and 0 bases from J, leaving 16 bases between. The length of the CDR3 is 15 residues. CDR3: CASRAGQLMNTEAFF. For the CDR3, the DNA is TGCGCCAGCCGAGCGGGGCAGCTCATGAACACTGAAGCTTTCTTT.

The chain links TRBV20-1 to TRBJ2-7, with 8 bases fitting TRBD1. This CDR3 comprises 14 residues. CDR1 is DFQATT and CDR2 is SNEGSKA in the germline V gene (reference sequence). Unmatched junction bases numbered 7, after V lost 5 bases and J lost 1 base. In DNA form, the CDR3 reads TGCAGTGCTTACGACAGGGGCCTTTCCTACGAGCAGTACTTC. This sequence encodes CSAYDRGLSYEQYF.

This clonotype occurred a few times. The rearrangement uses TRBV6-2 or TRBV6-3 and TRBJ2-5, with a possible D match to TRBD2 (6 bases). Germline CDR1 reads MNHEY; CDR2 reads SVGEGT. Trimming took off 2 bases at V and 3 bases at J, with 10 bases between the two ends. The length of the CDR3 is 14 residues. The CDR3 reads CASSYLGTEETQYF. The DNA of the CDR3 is TGTGCCAGCAGTTACCTCGGGACTGAAGAGACCCAGTACTTC.

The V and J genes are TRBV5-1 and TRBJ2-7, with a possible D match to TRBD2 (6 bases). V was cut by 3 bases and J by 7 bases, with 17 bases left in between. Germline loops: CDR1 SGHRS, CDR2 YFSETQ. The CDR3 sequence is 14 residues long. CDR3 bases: TGCGCCAGCAGCTCTGGGGGGACGGTCGGGGAGCAGTACTTC. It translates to CASSSGGTVGEQYF.